This T cell receptor beta chain was captured in a study of cytomegalovirus exposure and HLA in healthy donors. In the PCR, 60 Vbeta and 13 Jbeta primers were used. Source study methods: An analysis performed later counted 72 million or so unique TCR beta chains (roughly 11 million of them shared). Clones were sequenced by immunoSEQ multiplex PCR, and TCRdb holds only the in-frame ones, with some missing. V, J and clone size derive from that table, while D and trimming were established from the DNA sequence. This sample carries approximately 250,000 clones, about 85% of them seen once, and the ten largest clones take around 0.23%. Notes on this clone: Antigen: not known.

Study findings and constraints: Analysis performed later showed TCR beta chains linked to HLA being more clonally expanded than equally common others. Confirmation in vitro established that a few CMV-associated chains were specific for CMV antigens.

Germline V CDR1 and CDR2: MNHEY, SMNVEV (reference sequence). Losses at the gene ends were 3 bases for V and 9 bases for J; bases not matched to a gene: 9. This CDR3 is built from 15 residues. J is TRBJ2-5 and V is TRBV27; 11 bases match TRBD1. The origin of this receptor is a girl aged 2-15 years in good health and CMV-seronegative. The sample taken for sequencing was PBMCs. The CDR3 loop is CASSFGQGASLAQYF. CDR3 sequence (DNA): TGTGCCAGCAGTTTCGGACAGGGGGCTTCTTTGGCCCAGTACTTC.